These T cell receptor beta chains were read from a single sample in a study of shared clonotypes between healthy human individuals. Assay used: immunoSEQ multiplex PCR; TCRdb lists only in-frame clones, some missing. The sample gives around 650,000 clones, roughly 95% of which show up once; approximately 0.1% is in the top ten. The sequencing input was naive CD8+ T cells sorted from blood. Receptors originate from a woman younger than 45 in good health. CDR3s include the opening cysteine and the closing phenylalanine or tryptophan. The D gene is left open where the match is weak. Some rows have no size entry. The others give once, few or many, or a class for an expanded clone.

>TRBV27|NA|NA|TRBJ2-7
TGTGCCAGCAGTTCTACAGGGCCGGACGAGCAGTACTTC
CASSSTGPDEQYF
>TRBV25-1|NA|NA|TRBJ2-1
TGTGCCAGCAGTGAATTCAGGAACAATGAGCAGTTCTTC
CASSEFRNNEQFF
>TRBV13|NA|TRBD1|TRBJ2-1
TGTGCCAGCAGCGTCTCCGGGACAGGGGTCTACAATGAGCAGTTCTTC
CASSVSGTGVYNEQFF
>TRBV2|NA|TRBD2|TRBJ2-1
TGTGCCAGCAGATCGGGACTAGCCGTTGAGCAGTTCTTC
CASRSGLAVEQFF
>TRBV11-2|NA|NA|TRBJ1-2
TGTGCCAGCAGCTTAGCAGGGACTGACTATGGCTACACCTTC
CASSLAGTDYGYTF
>TRBV19|NA|NA|TRBJ1-2
TGTGCCAGTACGCTAGGAGGGTCTGGCTACACCTTC
CASTLGGSGYTF
>TRBV13|NA|NA|TRBJ2-2
TGTGCCAGCAGCCCCCCCGGGTGGCGGGAGCTGTTTTTT
CASSPPGWRELFF
>TRBV2|NA|TRBD1|TRBJ2-7
TGTGCCAGCAGTGAATTAAGGACACAGGGGGTCGACGAGCAGTACTTC
CASSELRTQGVDEQYF
>TRBV7-9|NA|NA|TRBJ2-7
TGTGCCAGCAGGCCGACAGGGGAGGGGTACGAGCAGTACTTC
CASRPTGEGYEQYF
>TRBV19|NA|NA|TRBJ1-5
TGTGCCAGTAGTATAGGAAGGCAAGGTCACAATCAGCCCCAGCATTTT
CASSIGRQGHNQPQHF
>TRBV2|NA|NA|TRBJ2-5
TGTGCCAGCAGTTGGACGGGGACCCAGTACTTC
CASSWTGTQYF
>TRBV7-9|NA|NA|TRBJ2-2
TGTGCCAGCAGCTTCGGCCCGGGGGAGCTGTTTTTT
CASSFGPGELFF
>TRBV27|once|TRBD2|TRBJ2-7
TGTGCCAGCCGACCTGAGGAGCGGGAGATGACGTACGAGCAGTACTTC
CASRPEEREMTYEQYF
>TRBV11-2|once|NA|TRBJ2-2
TGTGCCAGCAGCCGGATGGTAGCGGCAATCACCGGGGAGCTGTTTTTT
CASSRMVAAITGELFF
>TRBV10-2|NA|NA|TRBJ1-3
TGCGCCAGCAGTGTCGGGGTCTCTGGAAACACCATATATTTT
CASSVGVSGNTIYF
>TRBV19|once|NA|TRBJ2-7
TGTGCCAGTAGTATCTTGGCGTCCGACTCCGAGCAGTACTTC
CASSILASDSEQYF
>TRBV7-9|NA|NA|TRBJ2-7
TGTGCCAGCAGCTTATCTACCGGGCCTTGGGAGCAGTACTTC
CASSLSTGPWEQYF
>TRBV7-2|NA|NA|TRBJ2-2
TGTGCCAGCAGCTTAGTCAGCACCGGGGAGCTGTTTTTT
CASSLVSTGELFF
>TRBV30|NA|NA|TRBJ1-1
TGTGCCTGGAGTGTATCCCTGGGAGACACTGAAGCTTTCTTT
CAWSVSLGDTEAFF
>TRBV21-1|NA|NA|TRBJ1-3
TGTGCCAGCAGCAAACACAGGTCCTCTGGAAACACCATATATTTT
CASSKHRSSGNTIYF
>TRBV28|NA|NA|TRBJ2-7
TGTGCCAGCAGTTCCCGGTTAGGGGAGTCCCACACCTACGAGCAGTACTTC
CASSSRLGESHTYEQYF
>TRBV10-3|NA|NA|TRBJ2-5
TGTGCCATCAGTGCACCTCTACAAGAGACCCAGTACTTC
CAISAPLQETQYF
>TRBV30|NA|NA|TRBJ2-1
TGTGCCTGGAGTGTTGTCTGGGGGCAAGACAATGAGCAGTTCTTC
CAWSVVWGQDNEQFF
>TRBV27|NA|NA|TRBJ2-7
TGTGCCAGCAGTTATGACATTTCCTACGAGCAGTACTTC
CASSYDISYEQYF
>TRBV28|NA|NA|TRBJ2-6
TGTGCCAGCAGCCCCCGGAGGCTCCGTTTCTCTGGGGCCAACGTCCTGACTTTC
CASSPRRLRFSGANVLTF
>TRBV5-4|NA|TRBD1|TRBJ1-2
TGTGCCAGCAGCTTAACACCGGGACAGGGGATGAATGGCTACACCTTC
CASSLTPGQGMNGYTF
>TRBV5-4|NA|NA|TRBJ2-5
TGTGCCAGCAGCTTTGCAGAAGTGGAGACCCAGTACTTC
CASSFAEVETQYF